This entry concerns a single T cell receptor (beta chain). No antigen is known for it. It was RNA transcripts that yielded the amplified TCR beta CDR3 regions. First-round RT-PCR with HTBI primers amplified the TCR CDR3 region. TCRdb recomputed calls from the multiplex PCR reads with MiXCR, one row per CDR3 protein. The sample contains just under 750,000 distinct CDR3 sequences, over 35% of which appear only once. V dropped 1 base and J dropped 3 bases, with 10 bases sitting between them. Germline V gene data show CDR1 as LGHNA and CDR2 as YSLEER. This CDR3 has 14 amino acids. This sample was included in a study of T cells in Graves' hyperthyroidism and ophthalmopathy. Notes on the study in general: Blood also showed most of the thyroid clonotypes that were expanded above 0.001. The model anticipated ophthalmopathy a median approximately 6.7 months pre-onset.

The sequence came from a woman aged 40 to 55 with Graves' hyperthyroidism. Sequencing was carried out using blood. This chain links TRBV4-3 with TRBJ2-7, with no clear D. The CDR3 DNA reads TGCGCCAGCAGCCAAGGTTTAGCACTCTACGAGCAGTACTTC. This codes for CASSQGLALYEQYF.